This T cell receptor (beta chain) was documented in a study of T cell clonotyping in hematopoietic cell transplantation. Points from the study as a whole: At the given depth, recipient repertoires were over 95% de novo clonotypes. Pathologically expanded recipient clonotypes increased progressively from day 30 to day 180 as diversity fell. No sorting was done, leaving CD4 and CD8 contributions mixed.

Repertoires were generated with immunoSEQ multiplex PCR, while TCRdb's copy carries only in-frame clones and drops some. Of 10,000 or so clones listed, approximately 96% are singletons. As to this clone: Its antigen is as yet unknown.

CDR1 is MNHEY and CDR2 is SMNVEV in the germline V gene (reference sequence). The CDR3 consists of 14 residues. V was cut by 8 bases and J by 4 bases, with 15 bases left in between. The rearrangement links TRBV27 to TRBJ1-3; TRBD1 is a possible D gene (6 bases). The TCR originated in a male patient between 55 and 70 years old who had an allogeneic stem cell transplant from a related donor, so the T cells may come from the graft donor. Some clones in this sample may be carry-over from other donors' samples. The sample consisted of peripheral blood mononuclear cells, taken 100 days after allogeneic stem cell transplant. CDR3 bases: TGTGCCAGCTCCGGGGGCAGTATCGGAAACACCATATATTTT. Amino acid sequence: CASSGGSIGNTIYF.